A single T cell receptor (beta chain) is shown here with its context. Its antigen remains unidentified. This entry belongs to a study of early stage breast cancer tumors. Whole-study context: Among some twelve ER+/PR+/HER2- tumors, eight were ductal, four lobular. Study conclusions and caveats: Enriched TCRB sequences shared across patients were mostly commonly generated sequences. Compared with adjacent normal breast, tumors showed about 2.5-fold denser, more clonal T cells.

Germline CDR1 reads MDHEN; CDR2 reads SYDVKM. The CDR3 runs 12 residues. The V gene lost 6 bases and the J gene lost 6 bases, with 9 bases spanning the gap. Profiled with immunoSEQ multiplex PCR; TCRdb holds only in-frame clones, not every one. Of 60,000 to 75,000 clones in the sample, around 80% are singletons; the top ten hold 4.7%. The V call is TRBV28, the J call TRBJ1-5; no reliable D call. The origin of this receptor is a person aged 40 to 49 with breast cancer. Sequencing was performed on blood. The CDR3 coding sequence is TGTGCCAGCAGGAAAGCGGGTCAGCCCCAGCATTTT. Protein sequence: CASRKAGQPQHF.